This T cell receptor beta chain was identified in a study of cytomegalovirus exposure and HLA in healthy donors. The PCR employed 60 Vbeta primers together with 13 Jbeta primers. Some clones are missing from TCRdb's copy, which holds only in-frame ones; the method was immunoSEQ multiplex PCR. The sample carries roughly 120,000 clones, approximately 58% recorded once. Turning to this clone: The target antigen is unknown.

The CDR3 runs 14 residues. Germline V gene lookup returns CDR1 SGHAT and CDR2 FQNNGV. V lost 5 bases, J lost 4 bases, and 9 bases lay in between. Points from the study as a whole: Rates of TCR association differed by HLA locus in a later analysis, with DRB1 highest and HLA-C lowest. Most TCR sequences were rare, but some public TCRs occurred in many donors.

The V call is TRBV11-2, the J call TRBJ2-6; D not resolved. Sequencing was performed on PBMCs. This TCR was sampled from a woman younger than 45 in good health and CMV-seronegative. The CDR3 bases are TGTGCCAGCAGCCCCAATCAAGGGGCCAACGTCCTGACTTTC. This translates into CASSPNQGANVLTF.